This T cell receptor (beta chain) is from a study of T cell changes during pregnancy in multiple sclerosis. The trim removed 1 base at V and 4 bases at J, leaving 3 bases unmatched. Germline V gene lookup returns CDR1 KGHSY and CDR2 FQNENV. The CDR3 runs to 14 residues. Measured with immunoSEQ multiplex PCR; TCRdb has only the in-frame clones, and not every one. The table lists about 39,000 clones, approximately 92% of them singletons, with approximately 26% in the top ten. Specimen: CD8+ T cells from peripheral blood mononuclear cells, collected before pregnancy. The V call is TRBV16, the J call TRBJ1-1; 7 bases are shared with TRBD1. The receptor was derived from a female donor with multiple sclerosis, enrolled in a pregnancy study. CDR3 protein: CASSQYRGPTEAFF. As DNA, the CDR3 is TGTGCCAGCAGCCAATATAGGGGGCCCACTGAAGCTTTCTTT.